The entry below gives a single TCR beta chain sequence along with its context. Its antigen is not known. The data were obtained in a study of T cell responses to AZD1222 COVID-19 vaccine. General study results and limits: Females outnumbered males among donors, who were mostly white British; clonal diversity was possibly underestimated. The breadth and depth of Spike-specific TCRs increased once two AZD1222 doses had been given. At study baseline, merely five or six AZD1222 recipients were seropositive.

Second-dose schedules of about 4 or about 12 weeks were combined. Sequenced by immunoSEQ multiplex PCR; TCRdb stores in-frame clones only, minus some. The sample contains 100,000 or so clones, approximately 90% of which appear only once. After removal of 3 bases from V and 2 bases from J, the junction contained 3 bases not matched to a gene. Per the germline V gene, CDR1 is SGDLS and CDR2 is YYNGEE. CDR3 length equals 15 residues. This receptor was identified in an adult who received the AZD1222 COVID-19 vaccine. V is TRBV9 and J is TRBJ1-4; 8 nucleotides match TRBD1. The sample in question was peripheral blood, obtained 28 days after the second AZD1222 dose. The CDR3 here is CASSDRGITNEKLFF. The CDR3 DNA reads as TGTGCCAGCAGCGACAGGGGGATCACTAATGAAAAACTGTTTTTT.